This T cell receptor (beta chain) was identified in a study of control samples from healthy donors and cancer patients (dated by TCRdb to about 2020). As to this clone: It lacks a known antigen. Per-base qualities were not stored, and no clone one base away is much larger.

The library was prepared using the immunoSEQ multiplex PCR assay. TCRdb mirrors the immuneACCESS table, restricted to in-frame sequences. Some clones are absent from its copies; in checked studies, under half trace to an unresolved V gene, and the reason for the others is unknown. This sample gives 150,000 to 200,000 clones in total; around nine tenths of them show up just once. Together, the top ten hold around 1.5% of the sample. The source is a young man in good health. Sequencing was carried out using blood.

The sequenced DNA: TGTGCCAGCAGCTTAGAATCACACTGGCGCCAGCCCCAGCATTTT. This sequence encodes CASSLESHWRQPQHF. This chain joins TRBV7-6 to TRBJ1-5, with the D gene too uncertain to name. The CDR1 and CDR2 encoded by the germline V gene are SGHVS and FNYEAQ. Counted from cysteine to phenylalanine, this CDR3 has 15 amino acids. The DNA shown is the 45-base CDR3, in frame from base 1. V is clipped by 1 base and J by 7 bases, and the sequence between their germline boundaries is 14 bases long. Where the CDR3 stops, the reference TRBV7-6 and TRBJ1-5 genes take over; the full variable domain is GAGVSQSPRYKVTKRGQDVALRCDPISGHVSLYWYRQALGQGPEFLTYFNYEAQQDKSGLPNDRFSAERPEGSISTLTIQRTEQRDSAMYRCASSLESHWRQPQHFGDGTRLSIL.